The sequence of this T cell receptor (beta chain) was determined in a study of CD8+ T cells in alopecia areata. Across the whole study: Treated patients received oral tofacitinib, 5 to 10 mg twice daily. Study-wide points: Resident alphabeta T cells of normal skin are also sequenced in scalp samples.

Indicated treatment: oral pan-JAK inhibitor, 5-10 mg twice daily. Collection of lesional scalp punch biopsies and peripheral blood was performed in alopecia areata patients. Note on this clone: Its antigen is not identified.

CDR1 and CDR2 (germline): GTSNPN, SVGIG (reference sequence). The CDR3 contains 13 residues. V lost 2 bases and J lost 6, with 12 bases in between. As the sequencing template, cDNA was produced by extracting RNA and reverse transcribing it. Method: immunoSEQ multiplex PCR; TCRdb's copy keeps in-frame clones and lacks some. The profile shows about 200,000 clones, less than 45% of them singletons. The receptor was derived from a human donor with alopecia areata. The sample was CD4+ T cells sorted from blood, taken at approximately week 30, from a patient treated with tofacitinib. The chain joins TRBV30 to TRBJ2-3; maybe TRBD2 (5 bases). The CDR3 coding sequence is TGTGCCTGGAGTCAACCCTCGGGGGATACGCAGTATTTT. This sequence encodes CAWSQPSGDTQYF.